This note documents a single T cell receptor (beta chain) sequence. The antigen this receptor binds is unknown. No clone much larger than this one lies a single base away; base qualities are absent. This record belongs to a study of blood T cells in healthy people across ages (dated by TCRdb to between 2015 and 2017). As for the study more broadly: Template switching captured roughly one uniquely barcoded TCR beta cDNA molecule per two T cells in model experiments. Age-related changes in TCR beta repertoire diversity were measured in the study by deep sequencing normalized with unique cDNA molecular identifiers. Donors were grouped into four age groups: young (average approximately 15 years), middle-aged (over 35), aged (62) and long-lived (approximately 78). For two donors (one aged 18 to 30 and one aged 80 or older), the study analyzed two additional independent replicas of 1 million unique cDNA reads from the same blood draw. Donors of different ages were randomly distributed across sequencing lanes to avoid experimental bias. Broader findings and caveats from the paper: Conclusive comparison of naive and antigen-experienced compartments was prevented by the profiling of bulk unsorted PBMCs. Compared with the aged group, more naive CD4+ T cells, fewer expanded clones and increased TCR diversity were shown by the long-lived group, suggesting age selection. As age increased, observed TCR beta diversity per million T cells dropped in a roughly linear way, and a significant reduction was already evident by age about 40. Estimates of total diversity from one million sequenced T cells were regarded as lower bounds and underestimates. The CMV infection status of donors was not known, potentially confounding age-related changes in expanded clonotypes. A strong correlation was found between observed TCR beta diversity and the percentage of naive T cells measured by flow cytometry.

Library preparation employed 5' RACE. Data came from an Illumina HiSeq 2500. A second PCR of 7 to 11 cycles was performed with a sample-barcoded 5' primer and a J-beta primer mix. A template-switch 5' adaptor carrying 12 random nucleotides introduced a unique molecular identifier onto each TCR beta cDNA molecule. Each sample yielded at least 2.5 million CDR3-containing paired-end reads. First-strand cDNA synthesis was performed from all RNA using the Mint cDNA synthesis kit, with priming by a TRBC-specific oligonucleotide. All cDNA was treated with uracil-DNA glycosylase and then went through a first 18-cycle PCR with the universal primers M1SS and BC2_uni_R. Regarding the original processing steps: For normalization, 1 million high-quality reads, each with a distinct molecular identifier, were randomly selected from each sample. Reads sharing molecular identifiers were discarded rather than binned into consensus sequences. MiTCR, set to a Q25 quality threshold and the strictest error-elimination algorithm, was used for CDR3 identification, clonotype clustering and error correction. Lower-bound total TCR beta diversity was estimated with a nonparametric unseen species model using Euler transformation. The public reads were quality trimmed at Q25 with fastp and then assembled into clones with MiXCR by TCRdb, keeping productive beta chains. Records with the same CDR3 protein are collapsed into one entry carrying the most frequent genes and DNA. What appears here as the V and J calls and clone size reflects TCRdb's work, not the paper's. This sample lists around 870,000 distinct CDR3 sequences; 29% were detected once. The ten largest clones take up 15% to 20% of the sample.

The donors were around 39 Caucasian individuals from Russia, aged roughly 6 to 90 years, who were systemically healthy. Each donor gave 8 to 10 milliliters of peripheral blood, drawn into EDTA-treated Vacutainer tubes. Ficoll-Paque density-gradient centrifugation was used to isolate PBMCs, with at least 6 million obtained per sample. Total RNA, at least 6 micrograms per sample, was extracted from PBMCs with Trizol reagent. For every donor, flow cytometry on a PBMC aliquot measured the percentage of naive CD45RAhigh/CD27high T cells. Sequenced sample: blood. The TCR was taken from a woman aged 80 or over in good health.

The nucleotide sequence is given as TGTGCCAGCAGAGACACGCTAGGAGGACCCGTTCAAACCTTAGGCGGAAACACCATATATTTT. This yields the protein CASRDTLGGPVQTLGGNTIYF. The chain uses TRBV6-1 and TRBJ1-3, with the identity of the D gene unclear. Looking up the germline V gene yields CDR1 MNHNS and CDR2 SASEGT. The CDR3 numbers 21 residues from cysteine through phenylalanine. Of all the DNA, just the CDR3 is kept, 63 bases in frame from base 1. V and J lose 6 bases and 4 bases, and a span of 34 bases separates them.